The 32 T cell receptor beta chains listed next were all sequenced from one sample in a study of T cell repertoires in cytomegalovirus infection. One entry per CDR3 protein, called by TCRdb with MiXCR from the reads. The table lists around 200,000 distinct CDR3 sequences, roughly 17% of them singletons. Sequencing was performed on CD8+ T cells from PBMCs. Every receptor here comes from a human donor in good health (CMV status not recorded). Some clones in this sample may be carry-over from other donors' samples.

This clonotype has only a few counts. This chain joins TRBV19 and TRBJ2-7; D is perhaps TRBD1 or TRBD2 (5 bases each). The CDR3 extends over 12 amino acids. The V gene's germline CDR1 is LNHDA and CDR2 SQIVND (reference sequence). The V end lost 8 bases, the J end lost 5 bases, and 13 bases lay between the germline ends. This chain's CDR3 is CASSTGPNEQYF. The DNA of the CDR3 is TGTGCCAGTTCTACGGGACCCAACGAGCAGTACTTC.

The sample holds a few counts of this clonotype. The chain recombines TRBV28 with TRBJ2-1, with D maybe TRBD1 (6 bases). V lost 6 bases, J lost 2 bases, and 11 bases lay in between. The CDR3 sequence is 14 residues long. CDR1 and CDR2 (germline): MDHEN, SYDVKM. In DNA, the CDR3 is TGTGCCAGCAGCCTCAGGGGTACCTACAATGAGCAGTTCTTC. Amino acid sequence: CASSLRGTYNEQFF. Using reference TRBV28 and TRBJ2-1 for the parts outside the CDR3, the full variable domain is DVKVTQSSRYLVKRTGEKVFLECVQDMDHENMFWYRQDPGLGLRLIYFSYDVKMKEKGDIPEGYSVSREKKERFSLILESASTNQTSMYLCASSLRGTYNEQFFGPGTRLTVL.

This clonotype was seen more than once but under ten times. The chain uses TRBV7-8 and TRBJ2-1; 7 nucleotides agree with TRBD2. The junction had 6 bases not matched to a gene; V was cut back by 5 bases and J by 2 bases. CDR1 and CDR2 from the germline V gene are SGHVS and FQNEAQ. The CDR3 has 15 amino acids. The DNA for the CDR3 is TGTGCCAGCAGCGCCGACCGGGGGGCCTACAATGAGCAGTTCTTC. Residues: CASSADRGAYNEQFF.

Concerning this clonotype: Compared with germline, one end of the junction differs, possibly owing to a read error. The gene calls are TRBV4-1 and TRBJ1-6, with D unresolved. The CDR3 is 13 residues long. CDR1 is MGHRA and CDR2 is YSYEKL in the germline V gene. CDR3 region: CASSQETGSPLHF. In DNA, the CDR3 is TGTGCCAGCAGCCAAGAGACCGGCTCACCCCTCCACTTT.

This clonotype was counted a few times. The rearrangement links TRBV4-1 to TRBJ2-3, with D hard to call. Trimming took off 4 bases at V and 1 base at J, with 9 bases between the two ends. CDR3 length: 14 residues. In germline, CDR1 is MGHRA, CDR2 YSYEKL. The DNA for the CDR3 is TGCGCCAGCAGCCCTCTTTTCGGCACAGATACGCAGTATTTT. The encoded protein is CASSPLFGTDTQYF.

V gene TRBV7-2 combines with J gene TRBJ2-5; 12 nucleotides match TRBD2. From germline, CDR1 is SGHTA and CDR2 FQGNSA. J was trimmed by 5 bases and V by 2 bases; bases with no gene match: 12. The CDR3 runs 18 residues. CDR3 loop: CASSLKPLAGGPRETQYF. In nucleotides, the CDR3 is TGTGCCAGCAGCTTAAAACCCCTAGCGGGGGGGCCCCGGGAGACCCAGTACTTC. The full variable domain, in which reference TRBV7-2 and TRBJ2-5 provide the parts outside the CDR3, is GAGVSQSPSNKVTEKGKDVELRCDPISGHTALYWYRQSLGQGLEFLIYFQGNSAPDKSGLPSDRFSAERTGGSVSTLTIQRTQQEDSAVYLCASSLKPLAGGPRETQYFGPGTRLLVL.

This clonotype was counted only a few times. V is TRBV7-6 and J is TRBJ2-7, with D possibly TRBD1 on 5 matching bases. The CDR3 covers 14 residues. V was pared by 1 base and J by 5 bases, with 12 bases between. CDR1 and CDR2 from the germline V gene are SGHVS and FNYEAQ. The CDR3 region is CASSLGQGSDEQYF. In DNA, the CDR3 is TGTGCCAGCAGCTTAGGGCAGGGATCGGACGAGCAGTACTTC. Filled out from reference TRBV7-6 and TRBJ2-7, the complete variable domain reads GAGVSQSPRYKVTKRGQDVALRCDPISGHVSLYWYRQALGQGPEFLTYFNYEAQQDKSGLPNDRFSAERPEGSISTLTIQRTEQRDSAMYRCASSLGQGSDEQYFGPGTRLTVT.

The CDR3 loop reads CASRQDQGAPGAFF. The DNA of the CDR3 is TGTGCCAGCAGGCAGGATCAGGGGGCCCCCGGCGCTTTCTTT. The chain uses TRBV5-5 and TRBJ1-1; 8 bases are shared with TRBD1. This CDR3 contains 14 residues. After removal of 5 bases from V and 11 bases from J, the junction contained 14 bases not matched to a gene. Germline loops: CDR1 SGHKS, CDR2 YYEKEE (reference sequence).

The J gene is TRBJ2-7, the V gene TRBV4-1; tentatively, D is TRBD1 (6 bases). Germline V lookup: CDR1 MGHRA, CDR2 YSYEKL. CDR3 length: 15 amino acids. Trimming took off 3 bases at V and 5 bases at J, with 17 bases between the two ends. In nucleotides, the CDR3 is TGCGCCAGCAGCCACCTTACCAGGGGATTCGACGAGCAGTACTTC. Translation gives CASSHLTRGFDEQYF.

The chain combines TRBV7-6 with TRBJ1-2; possible D gene TRBD1, 6 bases. Germline CDR1 reads SGHVS; CDR2 reads FNYEAQ. With 0 bases removed from V and 1 base from J, the gap between germline ends came to 9 bases. CDR3 length: 15 residues. The CDR3 sequence is CASSLAGGVNYGYTF. The DNA for the CDR3 is TGTGCCAGCAGCTTAGCTGGGGGCGTTAACTATGGCTACACCTTC. Drawing the rest from reference TRBV7-6 and TRBJ1-2, the complete variable domain is GAGVSQSPRYKVTKRGQDVALRCDPISGHVSLYWYRQALGQGPEFLTYFNYEAQQDKSGLPNDRFSAERPEGSISTLTIQRTEQRDSAMYRCASSLAGGVNYGYTFGSGTRLTVV.

The sample holds a few counts of this clonotype. This chain connects TRBV7-2 to TRBJ1-5; D unresolved. Looked up from germline, CDR1 is SGHTA and CDR2 is FQGNSA. This CDR3 contains 13 residues. The germline V and J ends were trimmed by 1 base and 4 bases, with 5 bases remaining between them. DNA for the CDR3: TGTGCCAGCAGCTTAGACGGGAATCAGCCCCAGCATTTT. It encodes CASSLDGNQPQHF.

This chain links TRBV6-5 with TRBJ2-7, with D unresolved. The CDR3 runs 14 residues. Germline V gives CDR1 MNHEY, CDR2 SVGAGI. With 6 bases removed from V and 6 bases from J, the gap between germline ends came to 18 bases. CDR3 loop: CASSPSFSLGEQYF. CDR3 sequence (DNA): TGTGCCAGCAGCCCCAGTTTCAGCCTCGGCGAGCAGTACTTC.

This clonotype was picked up a small number of times. J is TRBJ2-3 and V is TRBV15, with no clear D. This CDR3 is 15 amino acids long. Trimming stripped 5 bases from V and 4 bases from J, with 16 bases between. Looked up from germline, CDR1 is LNHNV and CDR2 is YYDKDF (reference sequence). CDR3 in amino acids: CATSGVKGSPDTQYF. DNA of the CDR3: TGTGCCACCAGCGGGGTTAAGGGAAGTCCAGATACGCAGTATTTT.

This clonotype showed up just a few times. This chain connects TRBV10-3 to TRBJ2-5, with D unresolved. V was trimmed by 0 bases and J by 2 bases, leaving 10 bases between them. Germline V gene sequence: CDR1 ENHRY, CDR2 SYGVKD. There are 15 residues in the CDR3. The CDR3 here is CAISESWVRQETQYF. The CDR3 region has the DNA TGTGCCATCAGTGAGTCATGGGTGCGACAAGAGACCCAGTACTTC.

This clonotype was seen a handful of times. V usage is TRBV4-3 and J usage is TRBJ1-1; 9 bases are shared with TRBD1. Germline-derived CDR1 and CDR2 are LGHNA and YSLEER. V was pared by 4 bases and J by 8 bases, with 2 bases of the junction left unmatched. CDR3 size: 12 residues. The DNA of the CDR3 is TGCGCCAGCAGCCTCGGACAGGGGGAAGCTTTCTTT. The encoded protein is CASSLGQGEAFF.

This clonotype was seen a few times. The chain carries TRBV11-2 and TRBJ1-1; D might be TRBD1 (6 bases). The V gene's germline CDR1 is SGHAT and CDR2 FQNNGV. Trimming cost V 3 bases and J 8 bases, with 16 bases left between them. CDR3 length: 14 amino acids. The CDR3 DNA sequence: TGTGCCAGCAGCTTGCGGGGGCGATTCACCGAAGCTTTCTTT. Its translation: CASSLRGRFTEAFF.

This clonotype was recorded many times. The V call is TRBV28, the J call TRBJ1-1, with 9 bases aligning to TRBD1. With V trimmed by 6 bases and J by 11 bases, 7 bases remained unmatched. This CDR3 comprises 12 residues. Germline values: CDR1 MDHEN, CDR2 SYDVKM. The CDR3 region has the DNA TGTGCCAGCAGGAAGGACAGGGGTTATGCTTTCTTT. Translated: CASRKDRGYAFF.

This chain connects TRBV12-3 or TRBV12-4 to TRBJ1-2; D perhaps matches TRBD1 (6 bases). The V and J ends lost 11 bases and 8 bases respectively, with 15 bases between them. This CDR3 region has 11 residues. The CDR3 is CASVQGSGYTF. CDR3 nucleotides: TGTGCCTCCGTACAGGGATCCGGCTACACCTTC.

The chain couples TRBV6-1 to TRBJ2-3, with D possibly being TRBD2 (6 bases). Germline V CDR1 and CDR2: MNHNS, SASEGT. Deletions cut 6 bases from V and 2 bases from J, with 12 bases between. The CDR3 covers 14 residues. Here the CDR3 DNA reads TGTGCCAGCAGACAGTGGGGGGACACAGATACGCAGTATTTT. This codes for CASRQWGDTDTQYF.

This chain connects TRBV28 to TRBJ1-4; D gene unclear. This CDR3 has 15 residues. Germline CDR1 and CDR2: MDHEN and SYDVKM. With 5 bases removed from V and 5 bases from J, the gap between germline ends came to 15 bases. The CDR3 loop is CASSPLTEENEKLFF. CDR3 DNA: TGTGCCAGCAGTCCCCTAACAGAGGAAAATGAAAAACTGTTTTTT. The whole variable domain, filled in from reference TRBV28 and TRBJ1-4, reads DVKVTQSSRYLVKRTGEKVFLECVQDMDHENMFWYRQDPGLGLRLIYFSYDVKMKEKGDIPEGYSVSREKKERFSLILESASTNQTSMYLCASSPLTEENEKLFFGSGTQLSVL.

In this sample, this clonotype turned up many times. The V and J genes are TRBV7-2 and TRBJ1-2; D is uncertain. Germline CDR1 is SGHTA and CDR2 is FQGNSA. The CDR3 is 17 amino acids. Trimming stripped 2 bases from V and 3 bases from J, with 19 bases between. CDR3 nucleotide sequence: TGTGCCAGCAGCTTACGACCGGGTTTAGGTGCGGACTATGGCTACACCTTC. Translation: CASSLRPGLGADYGYTF.

Here the CDR3 reads CASSPTWGAVTDTQYF. The CDR3 DNA reads TGTGCCAGCAGCCCAACCTGGGGGGCTGTCACAGATACGCAGTATTTT. The chain combines TRBV27 with TRBJ2-3; D is tentatively TRBD1 or TRBD2 (6 bases each). Trimming pared 6 bases from V and 2 bases from J, leaving 18 bases between. The CDR3 covers 16 residues. Per the germline V gene, CDR1 is MNHEY and CDR2 is SMNVEV (reference sequence).

The gene calls are TRBV5-8 and TRBJ2-5; D is ambiguous. The CDR3 length is 13 residues. Germline CDR1 SGHTS, CDR2 YDEGEE. V gave up 7 bases and J gave up 2 bases, with 12 bases separating them. CDR3 loop: CASGHSLQETQYF. The CDR3, as DNA: TGTGCCAGCGGGCACTCCTTACAAGAGACCCAGTACTTC.

This clonotype was detected only a few times. The rearrangement joins TRBV7-6 to TRBJ1-5, with 8 bases matching TRBD1. CDR1 and CDR2 (germline): SGHVS, FNYEAQ. The CDR3 loop spans 19 amino acids. V trimming: 1 base; J trimming: 1 base; junction bases outside the gene matches: 12. The CDR3 DNA reads as TGTGCCAGCAGCTTAGAGGACAGGGAGAGTTTTCGGAGCAATCAGCCCCAGCATTTT. Translating gives CASSLEDRESFRSNQPQHF.

The rearrangement uses TRBV2 and TRBJ1-5, with TRBD1 matching over 8 bases. The CDR3 covers 16 residues. Unmatched junction bases numbered 8, after V lost 7 bases and J lost 0 bases. Per the germline V gene, CDR1 is SNHLY and CDR2 is FYNNEI. CDR3 amino acids: CASTPDRDLSNQPQHF. CDR3 nucleotide sequence: TGTGCCAGCACCCCGGACAGGGATCTTAGCAATCAGCCCCAGCATTTT.

Here the CDR3 reads CASSYSTVGTVYNEQFF. CDR3 sequence (DNA): TGTGCCAGCAGTTACTCAACGGTGGGGACAGTCTACAATGAGCAGTTCTTC. The V gene is TRBV6-2 or TRBV6-3, the J gene TRBJ2-1; 7 bases line up with TRBD1. V was pared by 0 bases and J by 3 bases, with 8 bases of the junction left unmatched. Per germline, CDR1 MNHEY and CDR2 SVGEGT. The CDR3 runs 17 residues.

The chain uses TRBV11-2 and TRBJ2-7; 9 positions match TRBD1. The V gene end was trimmed by 1 base and the J gene end by 0 bases; junction bases not matched to a gene: 13. CDR1 and CDR2 (germline): SGHAT, FQNNGV. CDR3 size: 19 residues. CDR3 protein: CASSLVRTGAIYSSYEQYF. The CDR3 coding sequence is TGTGCCAGCAGCTTAGTTCGGACAGGGGCCATCTATAGCTCCTACGAGCAGTACTTC.

This clonotype has more than one count but fewer than ten. This chain connects TRBV7-6 to TRBJ2-4; D is undetermined. With 1 base removed from V and 6 bases from J, the gap between germline ends came to 7 bases. Germline V gene data show CDR1 as SGHVS and CDR2 as FNYEAQ. The CDR3 runs 13 residues. In nucleotides, the CDR3 is TGTGCCAGCAGCTTAGGTGCGCGAAACATTCAGTACTTC. It codes for CASSLGARNIQYF.

This clonotype has a handful of counts. The CDR3 nucleotides are TGCAGCGTTGAGACCCTAGGTCACAACGTCCTGACTTTC. This gives the protein CSVETLGHNVLTF. The chain combines TRBV29-1 with TRBJ2-6; D uncertain. The CDR3 spans 13 residues. Germline CDR1 reads SQVTM; CDR2 reads ANQGSEA. V gave up 3 bases and J gave up 9 bases, with 12 bases separating them.

This clonotype was seen ten or more times. This chain connects TRBV6-6 to TRBJ2-6; D possibly corresponds to TRBD1 (5 bases). V was shortened by 4 bases and J by 0 bases, with 10 bases between the two germline ends. Germline V lookup: CDR1 MNHNY, CDR2 SVGAGI (reference sequence). The CDR3 is 16 amino acids. In DNA form, the CDR3 reads TGTGCCAGCAGTTTAAAACAGGACTCTGGGGCCAACGTCCTGACTTTC. Protein: CASSLKQDSGANVLTF.

The chain is built from TRBV20-1 and TRBJ2-5; D remains unclear. Per the germline V gene, CDR1 is DFQATT and CDR2 is SNEGSKA (reference sequence). The CDR3 is 13 residues long. V dropped 6 bases and J dropped 5 bases, with 16 bases sitting between them. CDR3 loop: CSAVYGLLETQYF. Here the CDR3 DNA reads TGCAGTGCCGTCTACGGGCTCCTGGAGACCCAGTACTTC.

This clonotype was observed a handful of times. This sequence joins TRBV7-8 and TRBJ2-7, with D possibly TRBD2 on 6 matching bases. CDR3 size: 15 residues. Germline V gives CDR1 SGHVS, CDR2 FQNEAQ. Trimming removed 5 bases at V and 5 bases at J, with 19 bases between. The CDR3 nucleotides are TGTGCCAGCAGCCGCGGAGGCCGGGGGTACGACGAGCAGTACTTC. It is translated as CASSRGGRGYDEQYF.